This T cell receptor beta chain was found in a study of blood T cell repertoires in COVID-19. Across the whole study: Sources were T cells, B-cell-depleted T cells, or PBMCs; the material itself was cDNA or gDNA.

Germline V gene data show CDR1 as LGHDT and CDR2 as YNNKEL (reference sequence). V gave up 4 bases and J gave up 3 bases; unmatched junction bases: 7. The CDR3 contains 16 residues. Libraries were prepared by immunoSEQ multiplex PCR; TCRdb keeps only in-frame clonotypes and omits some of them. The sample holds roughly 400,000 clones, 70% to 90% seen once. The chain has TRBV3-1 (or the pseudogene TRBV3-2) and TRBJ2-1, with 9 bases aligning to TRBD2. The TCR was taken from a woman in her forties with acute COVID-19. Source material: PBMCs or T cells enriched from blood (not recorded which). CDR3 loop: CASSPPAGGLYNEQFF. The CDR3 bases are TGTGCCAGCAGCCCGCCAGCGGGGGGCCTCTACAATGAGCAGTTCTTC.